The entry below describes one T cell receptor beta chain. The germline gives CDR1 SQVTM, CDR2 ANQGSEA. The CDR3 contains 13 residues. V lost 6 bases to trimming and J lost 4 bases, with 15 bases between them. The record originates from a study of Tregs in tolerant kidney transplant recipients. Method: immunoSEQ multiplex PCR; TCRdb's copy keeps in-frame clones and lacks some. The top ten clones hold around 0.64% of a sample with 200,000 to 300,000 clones, about four fifths of them seen once. The material sequenced was CD4+ T cells from blood. This clonotype was obtained from a human donor in good health. The J gene is TRBJ1-2, the V gene TRBV29-1; possibly TRBD1 for D (6 bases). CDR3: CSVPTDRFYGYTF. The CDR3 nucleotides read TGCAGCGTCCCCACCGACAGGTTCTATGGCTACACCTTC.